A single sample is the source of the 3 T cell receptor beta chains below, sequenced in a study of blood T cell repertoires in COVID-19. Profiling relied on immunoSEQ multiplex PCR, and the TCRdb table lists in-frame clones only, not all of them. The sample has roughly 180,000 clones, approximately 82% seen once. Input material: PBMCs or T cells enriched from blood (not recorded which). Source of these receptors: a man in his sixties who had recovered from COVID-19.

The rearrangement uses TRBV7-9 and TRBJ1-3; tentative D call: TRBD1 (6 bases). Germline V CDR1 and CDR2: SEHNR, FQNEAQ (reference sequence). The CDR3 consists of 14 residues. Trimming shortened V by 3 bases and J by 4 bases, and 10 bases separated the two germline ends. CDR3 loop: CASSFGGLGNTIYF. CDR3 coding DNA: TGTGCCAGCAGCTTCGGGGGGCTCGGAAACACCATATATTTT.

In DNA form, the CDR3 reads TGTGCCAGCAGCGCCGCGAAGGTGGCGCGGATGAACACTGAAGCTTTCTTT. It specifies CASSAAKVARMNTEAFF. The chain has TRBV9 and TRBJ1-1; D gene uncertain. This CDR3 spans 17 amino acids. Per the germline V gene, CDR1 is SGDLS and CDR2 is YYNGEE. Trimming pared 3 bases from V and 0 bases from J, leaving 18 bases between. The complete variable domain, with remaining parts taken from reference TRBV9 and TRBJ1-1, reads DSGVTQTPKHLITATGQRVTLRCSPRSGDLSVYWYQQSLDQGLQFLIQYYNGEERAKGNILERFSAQQFPDLHSELNLSSLELGDSALYFCASSAAKVARMNTEAFFGQGTRLTVV.

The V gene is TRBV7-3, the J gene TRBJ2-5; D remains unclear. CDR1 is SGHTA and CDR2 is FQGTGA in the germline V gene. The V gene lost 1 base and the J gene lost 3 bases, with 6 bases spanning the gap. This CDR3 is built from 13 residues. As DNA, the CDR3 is TGTGCCAGCAGCTTAAATTATGAAGAGACCCAGTACTTC. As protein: CASSLNYEETQYF.